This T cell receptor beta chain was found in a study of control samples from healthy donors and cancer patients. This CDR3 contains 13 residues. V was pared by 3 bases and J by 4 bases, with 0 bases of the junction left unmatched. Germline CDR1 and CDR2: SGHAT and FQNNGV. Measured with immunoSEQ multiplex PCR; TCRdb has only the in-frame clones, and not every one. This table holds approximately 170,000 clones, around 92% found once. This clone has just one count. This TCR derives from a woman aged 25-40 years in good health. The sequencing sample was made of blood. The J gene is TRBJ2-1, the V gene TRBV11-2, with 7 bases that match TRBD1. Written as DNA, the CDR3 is TGTGCCAGCAGCTTGGGACAGTACAATGAGCAGTTCTTC. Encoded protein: CASSLGQYNEQFF. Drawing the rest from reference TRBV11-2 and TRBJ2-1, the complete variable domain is EAGVAQSPRYKIIEKRQSVAFWCNPISGHATLYWYQQILGQGPKLLIQFQNNGVVDDSQLPKDRFSAERLKGVDSTLKIQPAKLEDSAVYLCASSLGQYNEQFFGPGTRLTVL.